The 17 T cell receptor beta chains below come from one sample, sequenced in a study of OX40 agonist ivuxolimab in advanced cancers. Receptor amplification or capture employed the immunoSEQ multiplex PCR assay. Not all clones reach the TCRdb copy of this immuneACCESS table, which keeps in-frame sequences only. Checked studies attribute under half of the gap to unresolved V genes and leave the rest unexplained. For this sample there are tens of thousands of clones; 65% to 85% appear just once. 4.4% of the sample goes to the ten largest clones. The sequences come from CD4+ or CD8+ T cells sorted from blood, collected in a trial of the OX40 agonist ivuxolimab. All receptors come from an adult with an advanced solid tumor such as melanoma, head and neck, liver or kidney cancer.

The V and J genes are TRBV5-5 and TRBJ1-1; D is perhaps TRBD1 (5 bases). This CDR3 is built from 16 residues. Trimming pared 1 base from V and 4 bases from J, leaving 17 bases between. Germline values: CDR1 SGHKS, CDR2 YYEKEE (reference sequence). In nucleotides, the CDR3 is TGTGCCAGCAGCTTGTCTGAAAGCAGGGAGACCACTGAAGCTTTCTTT. Protein product: CASSLSESRETTEAFF.

This clone was found once. The CDR3 here is CASSYTGLDEKLFF. The CDR3 DNA reads as TGTGCCAGCAGCTACACAGGGTTAGATGAAAAACTGTTTTTT. This chain joins TRBV27 and TRBJ1-4; tentative D call: TRBD1 (6 bases). This CDR3 is 14 amino acids long. Germline CDR1 is MNHEY and CDR2 is SMNVEV (reference sequence). V lost 6 bases to trimming and J lost 6 bases, with 14 bases between them.

The chain links TRBV7-8 to TRBJ1-4; 10 bases agree with TRBD1. The germline V gene has CDR1 SGHVS and CDR2 FQNEAQ. Germline trimming cut 5 bases from V and 5 bases from J; bases unmatched to any gene: 5. CDR3 length: 15 amino acids. CDR3 bases: TGTGCCAGCAGCCAGCCGACAGGGGGCAATGAAAAACTGTTTTTT. Translating gives CASSQPTGGNEKLFF.

The chain couples TRBV5-1 to TRBJ2-5; D is possibly TRBD2 (5 bases). The V end lost 4 bases, the J end lost 0 bases, and 10 bases lay between the germline ends. The germline V gene encodes CDR1 SGHRS and CDR2 YFSETQ. This CDR3 has 14 amino acids. The DNA of the CDR3 is TGCGCCAGCAGCGTCACTAGGTACCAAGAGACCCAGTACTTC. Protein sequence: CASSVTRYQETQYF.

This chain joins TRBV11-2 and TRBJ2-3, with D uncertain. CDR3 length equals 15 residues. The V end lost 1 base, the J end lost 0 bases, and 8 bases lay between the germline ends. Germline CDR1 is SGHAT and CDR2 is FQNNGV. The CDR3 region is CASSLVVGSTDTQYF. The CDR3, as DNA: TGTGCCAGCAGCTTAGTGGTGGGCAGCACAGATACGCAGTATTTT.

The chain combines TRBV2 with TRBJ1-6; D is unclear. V gave up 6 bases and J gave up 5 bases, with 14 bases separating them. CDR1 is SNHLY and CDR2 is FYNNEI in the germline V gene. This CDR3 contains 15 residues. The CDR3 region has the DNA TGTGCCAGCAGCCGGGGAGCCGTAGATAATTCACCCCTCCACTTT. Translated: CASSRGAVDNSPLHF.

In its sample, this clone was seen a few times. At one boundary the junction diverges from the germline segment, which might be a read error. The chain employs TRBV7-9 and TRBJ2-5; no reliable D call. The CDR3 is made up of 15 amino acids. Germline V gene sequence: CDR1 SEHNR, CDR2 FQNEAQ (reference sequence). CDR3 coding DNA: TGTGCCAGCAGCTTAGATACCAGGCGGCAAGGGACCCAGTACTTC. Translation gives CASSLDTRRQGTQYF.

The rearrangement joins TRBV19 to TRBJ1-5, with 7 bases aligning to TRBD1. V gave up 3 bases and J gave up 4 bases; unmatched junction bases: 12. CDR1 and CDR2 (germline): LNHDA, SQIVND (reference sequence). CDR3 length: 17 residues. CDR3 region: CASSIPTGLGSNQPQHF. In DNA, the CDR3 is TGTGCCAGTAGTATTCCGACAGGGTTGGGTTCAAATCAGCCCCAGCATTTT.

Worth noting for this clone: This specimen includes other DNA sequences encoding the same CDR3. V and J are TRBV18 and TRBJ2-5, with D possibly TRBD2 on 6 matching bases. Trimming removed 3 bases from V and 1 base from J, with 12 bases in between. This CDR3 spans 15 amino acids. The germline gives CDR1 KGHSH, CDR2 LQKENI. This chain's CDR3 is CASSPDGTPQETQYF. CDR3 bases: TGTGCCAGCTCACCGGATGGGACTCCCCAAGAGACCCAGTACTTC.

The CDR3 is CASSSRDSPTDTQYF. CDR3 bases: TGTGCCAGCAGCTCGCGGGACAGCCCCACAGATACGCAGTATTTT. V and J are TRBV7-9 and TRBJ2-3; D may be TRBD1 (7 bases). The germline V gene encodes CDR1 SEHNR and CDR2 FQNEAQ (reference sequence). There are 15 residues in the CDR3. Trimming took 4 bases from V and 2 from J, leaving 13 bases between them.

This chain links TRBV5-8 with TRBJ1-4, with 9 positions matching TRBD1. The germline V gene has CDR1 SGHTS and CDR2 YDEGEE. After removal of 4 bases from V and 7 bases from J, the junction contained 5 bases not matched to a gene. The CDR3 contains 14 residues. The CDR3 DNA reads as TGTGCCAGCAGCCGTGACAGGGGGACTGAAAAACTGTTTTTT. It yields the protein CASSRDRGTEKLFF.

V is TRBV5-6 and J is TRBJ1-4; unclear D gene. This CDR3 has 17 residues. V was shortened by 0 bases and J by 0 bases, with 12 bases between the two germline ends. Germline V gene sequence: CDR1 SGHDT, CDR2 YYEEEE. The CDR3 DNA follows: TGTGCCAGCAGCTTGGGGCCCCCCTCGGCAACTAATGAAAAACTGTTTTTT. It encodes CASSLGPPSATNEKLFF.

The J gene is TRBJ1-5, the V gene TRBV19, with 9 bases that match TRBD1. Germline trimming cut 0 bases from V and 7 bases from J; bases unmatched to any gene: 7. The germline gives CDR1 LNHDA, CDR2 SQIVND (reference sequence). The CDR3 totals 16 residues. The DNA for the CDR3 is TGTGCCAGTAGTATAGAACAGGGGGCGCAGGGACAGCCCCAGCATTTT. It specifies CASSIEQGAQGQPQHF.

CDR3 amino acids: CAISEFQNTGELFF. CDR3 nucleotide sequence: TGTGCCATCAGTGAGTTCCAGAACACCGGGGAGCTGTTTTTT. This chain joins TRBV10-3 and TRBJ2-2; the D is unclear. The CDR3 has 14 residues. V lost 1 base to trimming and J lost 1 base, with 4 bases between them. The germline V gene encodes CDR1 ENHRY and CDR2 SYGVKD.

This clone was seen once. The chain uses TRBV15 and TRBJ2-5; D remains unclear. The ends were cut back, 0 bases at V and 5 bases at J, with 7 bases in the middle. This CDR3 contains 13 residues. CDR1 LNHNV and CDR2 YYDKDF come from the germline V gene (reference sequence). The CDR3: CATSRELGETQYF. The CDR3 DNA sequence: TGTGCCACCAGCAGAGAGTTAGGGGAGACCCAGTACTTC.

The chain is built from TRBV6-5 and TRBJ1-1; no clear D gene. Per germline, CDR1 MNHEY and CDR2 SVGAGI. The CDR3 length is 16 residues. The V end was cut by 2 bases, the J end by 3 bases, with 16 bases between. The CDR3 DNA sequence: TGTGCCAGCAGTTACCCAGGCGTGGGGTCGGACACTGAAGCTTTCTTT. Translating it yields CASSYPGVGSDTEAFF.

The chain links TRBV9 to TRBJ1-2; D gene ambiguous. Germline V CDR1 and CDR2: SGDLS, YYNGEE. V lost 0 bases and J 0 bases, leaving 9 bases between the germline ends. The CDR3 has 15 residues. CDR3 protein: CASSVGWGSNYGYTF. The CDR3 DNA follows: TGTGCCAGCAGCGTAGGGTGGGGATCTAACTATGGCTACACCTTC. The full variable domain, rest sourced from reference TRBV9 and TRBJ1-2, is DSGVTQTPKHLITATGQRVTLRCSPRSGDLSVYWYQQSLDQGLQFLIQYYNGEERAKGNILERFSAQQFPDLHSELNLSSLELGDSALYFCASSVGWGSNYGYTFGSGTRLTVV.